The 30 T cell receptor beta chains reported below all come from one sample, sequenced in a study of graft-versus-host responses after intestinal transplantation (dated by TCRdb to about 2021). According to the study, the label for this sample's time point signals: cells obtained before transplantation from donor or recipient. The library came from the immunoSEQ multiplex PCR assay. Imported from immuneACCESS, the table was reduced by TCRdb to in-frame sequences with V and J called. These copies leave out some clones; in studies compared against another copy, an unresolved V gene accounts for under half, and the cause of the remainder is not known. In this sample the table shows approximately 89,000 clones, 92% of which occur a single time. The ten biggest clones cover roughly 0.17% of the sample. Antigens of these TCRs are unknown. The sample was unstimulated CD4+ T cells sorted from spleen or lymph node cells, taken before intestinal transplant. These receptors all stem from a human donor who received an intestinal transplant.

A single count supports this clone. This chain connects TRBV7-8 to TRBJ1-2; TRBD1 is a possible D gene (6 bases). Germline CDR1 and CDR2: SGHVS and FQNEAQ. The CDR3 spans 14 residues. The V end lost 0 bases, the J end lost 4 bases, and 9 bases lay between the germline ends. The CDR3 DNA sequence: TGTGCCAGCAGCTTAGCCCAGGGGAGCTATGGCTACACCTTC. Its protein is CASSLAQGSYGYTF. Full variable domain (rest looked up from reference TRBV7-8 and TRBJ1-2): GAGVSQSPRYKVAKRGQDVALRCDPISGHVSLFWYQQALGQGPEFLTYFQNEAQLDKSGLPSDRFFAERPEGSVSTLKIQRTQQEDSAVYLCASSLAQGSYGYTFGSGTRLTVV.

The rearrangement uses TRBV6-6 and TRBJ1-1; 7 bases are a match to TRBD1. This CDR3 contains 13 residues. Germline values: CDR1 MNHNY, CDR2 SVGAGI (reference sequence). Trimming took 5 bases from V and 10 from J; bases not matched to a gene: 10. The CDR3 nucleotides are TGTGCCAGCAGTCTACCGGGGGACAGACGAGCTTTCTTT. Encoded protein: CASSLPGDRRAFF.

The CDR3 coding sequence is TGTGCCAGCAGTTTCCGACAGGGGAATACAGATACGCAGTATTTT. This gives the protein CASSFRQGNTDTQYF. V is TRBV6-6 and J is TRBJ2-3, with 8 bases lining up with TRBD1. After removal of 4 bases from V and 3 bases from J, the junction contained 6 bases not matched to a gene. This CDR3 region has 15 residues. The germline V gene encodes CDR1 MNHNY and CDR2 SVGAGI (reference sequence).

V usage is TRBV6-1 and J usage is TRBJ2-3; 7 positions agree with TRBD2. V trimming: 6 bases; J trimming: 3 bases; junction bases outside the gene matches: 6. From germline, CDR1 is MNHNS and CDR2 SASEGT. This CDR3 is 14 amino acids long. Here the CDR3 reads CASRLAGGTDTQYF. The CDR3 DNA sequence: TGTGCCAGCAGATTAGCGGGTGGGACAGATACGCAGTATTTT.

The V call is TRBV6-6, the J call TRBJ2-5; 10 bases map to TRBD1. Trimming at V came to 8 bases and at J to 2 bases, leaving 8 bases not matched to a gene. The length of the CDR3 is 15 residues. Per germline, CDR1 MNHNY and CDR2 SVGAGI (reference sequence). The CDR3: CASGGQGGYQETQYF. In DNA form, the CDR3 reads TGTGCCAGCGGAGGACAGGGGGGATATCAAGAGACCCAGTACTTC.

The chain links TRBV6-1 to TRBJ2-1, with 7 bases that match TRBD2. Germline V lookup: CDR1 MNHNS, CDR2 SASEGT. V lost 7 bases to trimming and J lost 3 bases; unmatched junction nucleotides: 3. The CDR3 consists of 13 residues. As DNA, the CDR3 is TGTGCCAGCACTAGCGGAGTCTACAATGAGCAGTTCTTC. It is translated as CASTSGVYNEQFF.

This chain connects TRBV5-1 to TRBJ2-5; TRBD1 might be the D (6 bases). V lost 0 bases and J 5 bases, leaving 11 bases between the germline ends. This CDR3 comprises 14 residues. CDR1 is SGHRS and CDR2 is YFSETQ in the germline V gene. CDR3 region: CASSLEGGRETQYF. The CDR3 nucleotides are TGCGCCAGCAGCTTGGAAGGGGGTCGGGAGACCCAGTACTTC.

The chain carries TRBV27 and TRBJ1-2, with 7 bases identical to TRBD1. This CDR3 comprises 15 residues. CDR1 MNHEY and CDR2 SMNVEV come from the germline V gene (reference sequence). The V segment lost 5 bases and the J segment 5 bases; nucleotides outside the gene matches: 11. CDR3 amino acids: CASSPRGGAAYGYTF. Here the CDR3 DNA reads TGTGCCAGCAGTCCCCGAGGGGGCGCGGCGTATGGCTACACCTTC.

This chain links TRBV11-3 with TRBJ2-7; D gene ambiguous. Germline-derived CDR1 and CDR2 are SGHNT and YENEEA. There are 13 residues in the CDR3. V was trimmed by 4 bases and J by 2 bases, leaving 9 bases between them. The CDR3: CASSWAGTYEQYF. CDR3 nucleotide sequence: TGTGCCAGCAGCTGGGCAGGAACCTACGAGCAGTACTTC.

The V call is TRBV4-1, the J call TRBJ2-5; no firm D call. Trimming took off 4 bases at V and 2 bases at J, with 8 bases between the two ends. Germline CDR1 MGHRA, CDR2 YSYEKL. The CDR3 consists of 13 residues. The CDR3 spells CASSRAPQETQYF. The CDR3 DNA sequence: TGCGCCAGCAGCCGCGCCCCTCAAGAGACCCAGTACTTC.

CDR3 residues: CASSLPTGFSSPLHF. The CDR3 nucleotides read TGTGCCAGCAGTTTGCCGACAGGGTTTTCCTCACCCCTCCACTTT. The chain uses TRBV28 and TRBJ1-6; 7 bases line up with TRBD1. V lost 3 bases to trimming and J lost 10 bases; unmatched junction nucleotides: 9. Germline CDR1 MDHEN, CDR2 SYDVKM. This CDR3 is built from 15 residues.

The chain has TRBV2 and TRBJ2-3; a possible D gene is TRBD1 (6 bases). The CDR3 contains 16 residues. CDR1 and CDR2 from the germline V gene are SNHLY and FYNNEI. Trimming took off 5 bases at V and 6 bases at J, with 21 bases between the two ends. Here the CDR3 reads CASSFGTRGLDDTQYF. Here the CDR3 DNA reads TGTGCCAGCAGTTTTGGGACACGTGGGCTCGACGATACGCAGTATTTT.

The chain recombines TRBV6-1 with TRBJ2-7, with D tentatively TRBD2 (5 bases). CDR1 is MNHNS and CDR2 is SASEGT in the germline V gene. V lost 8 bases and J 8 bases, leaving 10 bases between the germline ends. The CDR3 consists of 10 residues. In nucleotides, the CDR3 is TGTGCCAGCGAGGCGGGCAAGCAGTACTTC. Encoded protein: CASEAGKQYF.

The chain recombines TRBV7-8 with TRBJ2-7; D is perhaps TRBD2 (5 bases). CDR3 length: 13 residues. Trimming took 5 bases from V and 9 from J, leaving 17 bases between them. Germline assignment: CDR1 SGHVS and CDR2 FQNEAQ. CDR3 sequence (DNA): TGTGCCAGCAGCCCCGAAGTAACCGGAGGGCAGTACTTC. This sequence encodes CASSPEVTGGQYF.

J is TRBJ1-2 and V is TRBV6-1; 8 positions agree with TRBD1. The CDR3 covers 14 residues. CDR1 is MNHNS, CDR2 SASEGT, per germline. V gave up 2 bases and J gave up 8 bases; unmatched junction bases: 7. CDR3 DNA sequence: TGTGCCAGCAGTGAAAGGCAGGGGGCTAGGGGCTACACCTTC. Residues: CASSERQGARGYTF.

This chain connects TRBV9 to TRBJ2-5; TRBD1 matches 7 bases. This CDR3 is built from 16 residues. V lost 2 bases, J lost 1 base, and 8 bases stayed unmatched. Germline lookup yields CDR1 SGDLS and CDR2 YYNGEE. CDR3 in amino acids: CASSVRQGSGQETQYF. CDR3 coding DNA: TGTGCCAGCAGCGTCAGACAGGGATCAGGCCAAGAGACCCAGTACTTC.

For the CDR3, the DNA is TGTGCCAGCTCACCGGTCTTGGGTGGAGGTCCGAATGAAAAACTGTTTTTT. Translation gives CASSPVLGGGPNEKLFF. The genes are TRBV18 and TRBJ1-4; D gene ambiguous. The CDR3 spans 17 residues. The germline CDR1 and CDR2 sequences are KGHSH and LQKENI. The V gene lost 3 bases and the J gene lost 5 bases, with 19 bases spanning the gap.

The V and J genes are TRBV2 and TRBJ1-2, with 9 bases that match TRBD1. The CDR3 runs to 16 residues. The germline V gene has CDR1 SNHLY and CDR2 FYNNEI. Trimming at V came to 7 bases and at J to 4 bases, leaving 13 bases not matched to a gene. The CDR3 nucleotides are TGTGCCAGCACCCGGGGCCCGGGACAGGGAACCTATGGCTACACCTTC. Residues: CASTRGPGQGTYGYTF.

The sample holds a few counts of this clone. The V gene is TRBV6-1, the J gene TRBJ2-2; the match to TRBD2 covers 13 bases. With V trimmed by 3 bases and J by 7 bases, 2 bases remained unmatched. Germline CDR1 and CDR2: MNHNS and SASEGT. This CDR3 is built from 15 residues. CDR3 DNA: TGTGCCAGCAGTGAGAGGACTAGCGGGGGCGGGGAGCTGTTTTTT. It is translated as CASSERTSGGGELFF.

The chain is built from TRBV6-5 and TRBJ2-3; D gene uncertain. The CDR3 is made up of 13 amino acids. CDR1 is MNHEY and CDR2 is SVGAGI in the germline V gene. Between the trimmed V and J ends, which lost 1 base and 4 bases, there was a span of 6 bases. This CDR3 reads CASSYYGADTQYF. CDR3 nucleotides: TGTGCCAGCAGTTACTATGGAGCAGATACGCAGTATTTT.

The chain recombines TRBV18 with TRBJ2-7, with D possibly TRBD1 on 5 matching bases. The CDR3 has 14 amino acids. Trimming took 2 bases from V and 0 from J, leaving 8 bases between them. The germline CDR1 and CDR2 sequences are KGHSH and LQKENI. This chain's CDR3 is CASSPGAGSYEQYF. The DNA of the CDR3 is TGTGCCAGCTCACCAGGGGCAGGCTCCTACGAGCAGTACTTC.

The chain employs TRBV5-1 and TRBJ2-3; D remains ambiguous. Trimming removed 4 bases at V and 4 bases at J, with 10 bases between. Looked up from germline, CDR1 is SGHRS and CDR2 is YFSETQ. This CDR3 is 13 amino acids long. The CDR3 nucleotides read TGCGCCAGCAGCCCCCCCGTTGCAGATACGCAGTATTTT. This translates into CASSPPVADTQYF. The full variable domain, with the rest looked up from reference TRBV5-1 and TRBJ2-3, is KAGVTQTPRYLIKTRGQQVTLSCSPISGHRSVSWYQQTPGQGLQFLFEYFSETQRNKGNFPGRFSGRQFSNSRSEMNVSTLELGDSALYLCASSPPVADTQYFGPGTRLTVL.

A few counts support this clone. V is TRBV30 and J is TRBJ1-1; tentative D call: TRBD1 (5 bases). The CDR3 is made up of 14 amino acids. The V and J ends lost 3 bases and 0 bases respectively, with 11 bases between them. Germline V gene lookup returns CDR1 GTSNPN and CDR2 SVGIG (reference sequence). The CDR3 region has the DNA TGTGCCTGGAGGTACCAGGGCTTGAACACTGAAGCTTTCTTT. This sequence encodes CAWRYQGLNTEAFF.

This clone was seen only once. The chain is built from TRBV7-4 and TRBJ1-6; 10 nucleotides align to TRBD1. The CDR3 runs to 19 residues. The V segment lost 3 bases and the J segment 3 bases; nucleotides outside the gene matches: 11. CDR1 is SGHVT and CDR2 is SQSDAQ in the germline V gene. The chain's CDR3 is CASSLTGGHRVFYNSPLHF. The CDR3 nucleotides are TGTGCCAGCAGCTTGACAGGGGGCCATCGGGTGTTCTATAATTCACCCCTCCACTTT.

This sequence joins TRBV11-3 and TRBJ2-2; the match to TRBD2 covers 8 bases. Germline V gene data show CDR1 as SGHNT and CDR2 as YENEEA. The junction had 5 bases not matched to a gene; V was cut back by 0 bases and J by 2 bases. The CDR3 length is 17 residues. CDR3 sequence reads: CASSLDFWTSNTGELFF. The CDR3 DNA is TGTGCCAGCAGCTTAGATTTCTGGACTAGCAACACCGGGGAGCTGTTTTTT.

The rearrangement uses TRBV6-1 and TRBJ1-5, with no clear D. V was shortened by 6 bases and J by 6 bases, with 15 bases between the two germline ends. The germline V gene encodes CDR1 MNHNS and CDR2 SASEGT. CDR3 length equals 14 residues. The CDR3, as DNA: TGTGCCAGCAGCCAACAGCAGGCAGCTCAGCCCCAGCATTTT. Amino acid sequence: CASSQQQAAQPQHF.

This clone was counted only a few times. The chain uses TRBV19 and TRBJ1-1; 9 bases fit TRBD1. CDR3 size: 17 residues. Germline values: CDR1 LNHDA, CDR2 SQIVND (reference sequence). V was pared by 4 bases and J by 1 base, with 10 bases of the junction left unmatched. The DNA for the CDR3 is TGTGCCAGTAGTAAGGAACAGGGGGCGCTGGGGAACACTGAAGCTTTCTTT. Amino acid sequence: CASSKEQGALGNTEAFF.

The CDR3 nucleotides read TGTGCCATCAGTGAGTCGATACTAGCGGGTAGCAATAGCTCCTACGAGCAGTACTTC. Its protein product is CAISESILAGSNSSYEQYF. The chain recombines TRBV10-3 with TRBJ2-7; 9 nucleotides align to TRBD2. The CDR3 sequence is 19 residues long. V lost 0 bases, J lost 0 bases, and 12 bases stayed unmatched. The germline V gene has CDR1 ENHRY and CDR2 SYGVKD.

CDR3 sequence reads: CASSELSGTQETQYF. The CDR3, as DNA: TGCGCCAGCAGTGAGCTTAGCGGGACCCAAGAGACCCAGTACTTC. The J gene is TRBJ2-5, the V gene TRBV10-1; TRBD2 aligns across 8 bases. This CDR3 has 15 amino acids. After removal of 2 bases from V and 1 base from J, the junction contained 3 bases not matched to a gene. Germline values: CDR1 WNHNN, CDR2 SYGVQD (reference sequence).

The rearrangement joins TRBV29-1 to TRBJ2-5; TRBD1 matches 7 bases. The germline V gene encodes CDR1 SQVTM and CDR2 ANQGSEA. The CDR3 consists of 13 residues. The V segment lost 6 bases and the J segment 4 bases; nucleotides outside the gene matches: 8. CDR3 sequence: CSVDRTGGETQYF. CDR3 in DNA: TGCAGCGTCGATCGGACAGGCGGAGAGACCCAGTACTTC. Full variable domain (outside the CDR3, taken from reference TRBV29-1 and TRBJ2-5): SAVISQKPSRDICQRGTSLTIQCQVDSQVTMMFWYRQQPGQSLTLIATANQGSEATYESGFVIDKFPISRPNLTFSTLTVSNMSPEDSSIYLCSVDRTGGETQYFGPGTRLLVL.